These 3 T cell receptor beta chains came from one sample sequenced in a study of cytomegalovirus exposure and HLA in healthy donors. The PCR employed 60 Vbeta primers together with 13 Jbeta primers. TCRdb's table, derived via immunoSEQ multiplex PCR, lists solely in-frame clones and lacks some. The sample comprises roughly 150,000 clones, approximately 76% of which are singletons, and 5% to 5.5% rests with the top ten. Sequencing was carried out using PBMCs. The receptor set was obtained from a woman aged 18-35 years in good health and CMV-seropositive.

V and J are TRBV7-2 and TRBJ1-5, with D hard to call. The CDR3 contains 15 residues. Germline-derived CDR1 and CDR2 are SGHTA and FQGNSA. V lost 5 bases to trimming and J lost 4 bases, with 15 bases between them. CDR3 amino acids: CASSAVSGSNQPQHF. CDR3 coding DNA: TGTGCCAGCAGCGCCGTGTCGGGGTCAAATCAGCCCCAGCATTTT. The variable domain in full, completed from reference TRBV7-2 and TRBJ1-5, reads GAGVSQSPSNKVTEKGKDVELRCDPISGHTALYWYRQSLGQGLEFLIYFQGNSAPDKSGLPSDRFSAERTGGSVSTLTIQRTQQEDSAVYLCASSAVSGSNQPQHFGDGTRLSIL.

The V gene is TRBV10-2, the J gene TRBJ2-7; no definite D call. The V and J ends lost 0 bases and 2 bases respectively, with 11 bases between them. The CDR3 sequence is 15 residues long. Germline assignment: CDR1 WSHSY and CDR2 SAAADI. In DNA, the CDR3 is TGCGCCAGCAGTGAGTCAGAGACATTGGCCTACGAGCAGTACTTC. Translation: CASSESETLAYEQYF.

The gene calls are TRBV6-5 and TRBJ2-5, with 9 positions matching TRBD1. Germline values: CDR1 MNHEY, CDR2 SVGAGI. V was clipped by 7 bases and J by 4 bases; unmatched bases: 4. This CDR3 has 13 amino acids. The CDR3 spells CASKTGGTETQYF. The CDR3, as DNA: TGTGCCAGCAAAACAGGGGGCACAGAGACCCAGTACTTC.